This T cell receptor (beta chain) was sequenced for a study of identical twins. In this sample, this clonotype turned up a few times. TCRdb recomputed calls from the 5' RACE reads with MiXCR, one row per CDR3 protein. This table has about 520,000 distinct CDR3 sequences, about 20% appearing once. These same records also appear under a second study, on T cells expressing NK-cell markers.

The receptor was derived from a woman between 18 and 29 years old in good health. What was sequenced was CD4+ T cells sorted from blood.

CDR3 sequence: CASSLVMVTDYGYTF. DNA for the CDR3: TGTGCCAGCAGCTTAGTAATGGTGACAGACTATGGCTACACCTTC. The rearrangement uses TRBV7-9 and TRBJ1-2; TRBD1 is a possible D gene (5 bases). Germline CDR1 is SEHNR and CDR2 is FQNEAQ (reference sequence). Deletions cut 1 base from V and 3 bases from J, with 12 bases between. The length of the CDR3 is 15 residues.